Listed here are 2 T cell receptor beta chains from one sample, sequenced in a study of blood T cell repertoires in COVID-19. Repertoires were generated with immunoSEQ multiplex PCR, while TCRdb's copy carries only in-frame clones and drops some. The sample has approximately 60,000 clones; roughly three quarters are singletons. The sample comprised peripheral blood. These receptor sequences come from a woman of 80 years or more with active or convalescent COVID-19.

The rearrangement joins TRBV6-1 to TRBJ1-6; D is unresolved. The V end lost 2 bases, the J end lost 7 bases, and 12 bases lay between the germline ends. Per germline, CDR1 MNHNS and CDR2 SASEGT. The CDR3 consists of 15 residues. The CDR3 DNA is TGTGCCAGCAGTGAATTTCAGGTCCCAAATTCACCCCTCCACTTT. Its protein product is CASSEFQVPNSPLHF.

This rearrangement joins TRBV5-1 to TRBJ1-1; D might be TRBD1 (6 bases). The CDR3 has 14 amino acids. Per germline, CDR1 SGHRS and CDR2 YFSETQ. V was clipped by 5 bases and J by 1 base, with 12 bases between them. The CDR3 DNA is TGCGCCAGCAGGCAGGGGTATCGGAACACTGAAGCTTTCTTT. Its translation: CASRQGYRNTEAFF.